This T cell receptor beta chain was obtained from a study of human T cells and chemical hapten exposure. Noted time point: healthy volunteer bleed at 2 weeks. Unfractionated whole blood was the source of the extracted total RNA. This clonotype was seen at least ten times. V shed 5 bases, J shed 4 bases, and the junction held 12 bases outside the gene matches. Germline assignment: CDR1 SGHTA and CDR2 FQGNSA. This CDR3 spans 17 amino acids. TCRdb redid the calling of the RACE reads with MiXCR, one entry per CDR3 protein. The sample holds about 45,000 distinct CDR3 sequences; around 4.5% are singletons and the top ten take under 6.5%.

The source is a human donor in good health. Some clones in this sample may be carry-over from other donors' samples. The sequencing sample was made of whole blood. This chain joins TRBV7-2 and TRBJ1-5; 9 bases map to TRBD1. The CDR3 is CASSPHPPGTGNQPQHF. The DNA for the CDR3 is TGTGCCAGCAGCCCCCACCCGCCCGGGACAGGGAATCAGCCCCAGCATTTT.